This entry concerns a single T cell receptor beta chain. Time point reported: patch test 2, 6 weeks after DPC sensitization. Described treatment: therapeutic diphenylcyclopropenone sensitization with weekly scalp DPC. The germline CDR1 and CDR2 sequences are DFQATT and SNEGSKA (reference sequence). The CDR3 is 16 residues long. V was pared by 6 bases and J by 1 base, with 12 bases of the junction left unmatched. The record originates from a study of human T cells and chemical hapten exposure. Whole-study context: Alopecia areata, totalis or universalis was found in mostly female patients.

TCRdb analysed the RACE reads with MiXCR anew, one entry per CDR3 protein. Here the sample spans around 360,000 distinct CDR3 sequences, under 6.5% being singletons. The rearrangement joins TRBV20-1 to TRBJ2-1; 7 bases align to TRBD2. The source was whole blood, collected in connection with sensitization to the hapten diphenylcyclopropenone (DPC). This sequence was found in a woman younger than 30 with alopecia areata. Some clones in this sample may be carry-over from other donors' samples. This chain's CDR3 is CSARDTGGDSYNEQFF. CDR3 nucleotide sequence: TGCAGTGCCAGGGATACTGGGGGGGATTCCTACAATGAGCAGTTCTTC.